This T cell receptor (beta chain) stems from a study of blood T cell repertoires in COVID-19. Study as a whole: PBMCs, B-cell-depleted T cells, or T cells provided the cDNA or gDNA that made up the material.

In the original analysis: For nucleated cells, counts were estimated from reference gene primer amplification. Assay used: immunoSEQ multiplex PCR; TCRdb lists only in-frame clones, some missing. V and J calls and clone size are those listed in that table; D and trimming were worked out from the DNA. The table includes fewer than 200,000 clones, 83% detected once. The CDR3 extends over 17 amino acids. V was shortened by 0 bases and J by 5 bases, with 20 bases between the two germline ends. CDR1 is MGHRA and CDR2 is YSYEKL in the germline V gene. The chain uses TRBV4-1 and TRBJ2-7; a possible D gene is TRBD2 (5 bases). The material sequenced was peripheral blood. The clonotype was recovered from a woman aged 80 or over with acute or convalescent COVID-19. The CDR3 here is CASSQERAGPVGNEQYF. CDR3 DNA: TGCGCCAGCAGCCAAGAAAGGGCGGGCCCGGTTGGCAACGAGCAGTACTTC.